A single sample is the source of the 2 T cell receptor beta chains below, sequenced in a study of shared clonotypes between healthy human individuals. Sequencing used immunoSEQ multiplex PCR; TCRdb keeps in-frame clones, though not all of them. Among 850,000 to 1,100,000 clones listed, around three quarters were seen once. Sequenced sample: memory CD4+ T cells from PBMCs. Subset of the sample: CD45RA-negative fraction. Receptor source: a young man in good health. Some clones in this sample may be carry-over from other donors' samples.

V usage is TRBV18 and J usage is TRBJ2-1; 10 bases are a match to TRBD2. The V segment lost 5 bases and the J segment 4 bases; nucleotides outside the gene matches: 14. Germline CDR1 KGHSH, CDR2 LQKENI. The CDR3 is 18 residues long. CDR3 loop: CASSKYEAGGGFYNEQFF. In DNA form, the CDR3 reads TGTGCCAGCTCAAAATATGAAGCGGGAGGGGGCTTTTACAATGAGCAGTTCTTC.

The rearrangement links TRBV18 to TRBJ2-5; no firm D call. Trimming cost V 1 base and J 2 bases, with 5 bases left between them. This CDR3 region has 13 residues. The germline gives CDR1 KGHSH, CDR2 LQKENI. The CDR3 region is CASSPLLQETQYF. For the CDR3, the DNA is TGTGCCAGCTCACCACTACTGCAAGAGACCCAGTACTTC. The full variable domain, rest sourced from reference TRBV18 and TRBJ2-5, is NAGVMQNPRHLVRRRGQEARLRCSPMKGHSHVYWYRQLPEEGLKFMVYLQKENIIDESGMPKERFSAEFPKEGPSILRIQQVVRGDSAAYFCASSPLLQETQYFGPGTRLLVL.